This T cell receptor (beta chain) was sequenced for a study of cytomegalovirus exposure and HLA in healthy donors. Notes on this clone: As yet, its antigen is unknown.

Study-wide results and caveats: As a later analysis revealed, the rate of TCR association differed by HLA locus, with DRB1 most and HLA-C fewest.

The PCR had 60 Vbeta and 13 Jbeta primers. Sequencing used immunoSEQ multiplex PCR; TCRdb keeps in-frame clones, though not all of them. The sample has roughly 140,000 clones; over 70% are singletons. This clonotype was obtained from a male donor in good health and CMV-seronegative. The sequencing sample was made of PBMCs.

This CDR3 reads CASSESWRDYNEQFF. Here the CDR3 DNA reads TGTGCCAGCAGTGAATCATGGCGGGATTACAATGAGCAGTTCTTC. The chain employs TRBV6-1 and TRBJ2-1; D possibly corresponds to TRBD2 (6 bases). Trimming shortened V by 2 bases and J by 4 bases, and 12 bases separated the two germline ends. Germline values: CDR1 MNHNS, CDR2 SASEGT. This CDR3 is 15 amino acids long.